These T cell receptor beta chains were read from a single sample in a study of blood T cell repertoires in COVID-19. The method was immunoSEQ multiplex PCR; TCRdb's version includes in-frame clones alone and lacks a portion of them. The data hold roughly 220,000 clones, with around 83% observed a single time. The sequenced material came from peripheral blood. These receptors came from a man aged 50-59 years who had recovered from COVID-19. Each CDR3 is given with its conserved first and last residue. A D gene is named only where the DNA matches it firmly. Clone size is given for some rows only: seen once, a few or many times, or a class if the clone is expanded.

cdr3_length	clone_size	d_call	j_call	v_call	cdr3_nt	cdr3_aa
14	-	-	TRBJ2-2	TRBV28	TGTGCCAGCAGTTTCCCAATGAACACCGGGGAGCTGTTTTTT	CASSFPMNTGELFF
15	-	-	TRBJ1-2	TRBV19	TGTGCCAGTAGTATTCCCGGAGTCTCTAACTATGGCTACACCTTC	CASSIPGVSNYGYTF
12	-	-	TRBJ2-5	TRBV24-1	TGTGCCACCAGTGATTCCCGGGAACCCCAGTACTTC	CATSDSREPQYF
15	-	TRBD2	TRBJ2-2	TRBV2	TGTGCCAGCAGTGGTGGTAGCGGGAGGCCCGGGGAGCTGTTTTTT	CASSGGSGRPGELFF
15	-	-	TRBJ2-6	TRBV5-4	TGTGCCAGCAGTCCACCCAGGGATGGGGCCAACGTCCTGACTTTC	CASSPPRDGANVLTF
15	-	TRBD2	TRBJ2-1	TRBV13	TGTGCCAGCAGCTTTAGCGGGAGGGGATACAATGAGCAGTTCTTC	CASSFSGRGYNEQFF
13	-	TRBD2	TRBJ2-7	TRBV6-5	TGTGCCAGGGGACTAGCGGAACCCTACGAGCAGTACTTC	CARGLAEPYEQYF
13	-	-	TRBJ1-2	TRBV5-1	TGCGCCAGCGCCTTGTCTGAGCTCTATGGCTACACCTTC	CASALSELYGYTF
15	-	-	TRBJ1-5	TRBV30	TGTGCCTGGAGTAAAGGACAGACCCCCAATCAGCCCCAGCATTTT	CAWSKGQTPNQPQHF
15	-	TRBD1	TRBJ1-1	TRBV9	TGTGCCAGCAGCCCCGAACCGACAGGGATCGCTGAAGCTTTCTTT	CASSPEPTGIAEAFF
14	once	TRBD2	TRBJ2-7	TRBV11-2	TGTGCCAGCAGCTTCACTAGCGGGAGGGCCGAGCAGTACTTC	CASSFTSGRAEQYF
14	-	TRBD1	TRBJ2-7	TRBV27	TGTGCCAGCAGGATAGGGGGCTACTCCTACGAGCAGTACTTC	CASRIGGYSYEQYF
17	-	TRBD2	TRBJ2-2	TRBV5-1	TGCGCCAGCAGCATACTAGCGGGACGAGCGCACACCGGGGAGCTGTTTTTT	CASSILAGRAHTGELFF
14	-	-	TRBJ1-3	TRBV28	TGTGCCAGCAGTCCTCTACAGGGTTCAAACACCATATATTTT	CASSPLQGSNTIYF
16	-	-	TRBJ1-2	TRBV4-2	TGTGCCAGCAGCCAAGAGGCTAGGGGACTGGACTATGGCTACACCTTC	CASSQEARGLDYGYTF
16	once	TRBD1	TRBJ2-2	TRBV25-1	TGTGCCAGCAGTGGATTGACAGGGATGAACACCGGGGAGCTGTTTTTT	CASSGLTGMNTGELFF
16	-	TRBD2	TRBJ2-7	TRBV6-7	TGTGCCAGCACCGACCCAGGCGGGAGTGCATCTTACGAGCAGTACTTC	CASTDPGGSASYEQYF
15	few	TRBD1	TRBJ1-1	TRBV28	TGTGCCAGCAGTGGACCCGGGACAGGGGTAACTGAAGCTTTCTTT	CASSGPGTGVTEAFF
17	once	TRBD2	TRBJ2-3	TRBV5-1	TGCGCCAGCAGCCGAAGCGGACTAGCGAGAATCACAGATACGCAGTATTTT	CASSRSGLARITDTQYF
15	-	TRBD2	TRBJ2-3	TRBV5-4	TGTGCCAGCAGCTTAGGCCTAGCGGGACTAGATACGCAGTATTTT	CASSLGLAGLDTQYF
14	-	TRBD1	TRBJ2-5	TRBV29-1	TGCAGCGTTCGGGACAGGGGCTACCAAGAGACCCAGTACTTC	CSVRDRGYQETQYF
13	once	-	TRBJ2-5	TRBV6-5	TGTGCCAGCAGCGGGACAATCAAAGAGACCCAGTACTTC	CASSGTIKETQYF
19	-	TRBD2	TRBJ2-7	TRBV5-4	TGTGCCAGCAGCCCGTCACAGGGACTAGCGGGAGGGAACGACTACGAGCAGTACTTC	CASSPSQGLAGGNDYEQYF
15	once	TRBD1	TRBJ2-7	TRBV7-2	TGTGCCAGCAGCATCACAGGGGGCGAGCTCGACGAGCAGTACTTC	CASSITGGELDEQYF
16	-	TRBD2	TRBJ2-3	TRBV25-1	TGTGCCAGCAGTGTCGCCGCGGGAGGGAGCACAGATACGCAGTATTTT	CASSVAAGGSTDTQYF
12	-	TRBD1	TRBJ1-2	TRBV11-2	TGTGCCAGCAGCTCGACAGGGGATGGCTACACCTTC	CASSSTGDGYTF
15	-	TRBD2	TRBJ2-3	TRBV29-1	TGCAGCGTTGATAGGCCAGCGGGAGGAACAGATACGCAGTATTTT	CSVDRPAGGTDTQYF
17	-	-	TRBJ2-4	TRBV28	TGTGCCAGCAGCTCATACAACAGAGAACTAGCCAAAAACATTCAGTACTTC	CASSSYNRELAKNIQYF
12	-	TRBD2	TRBJ2-1	TRBV20-1	TGCAGTGCTAGTGCGGCGGGAGGGCCCCAGTTCTTC	CSASAAGGPQFF
17	-	TRBD2	TRBJ2-3	TRBV7-2	TGTGCCAGCAGCTTGGTACTCCTAGCGGGGATCACAGATACGCAGTATTTT	CASSLVLLAGITDTQYF
15	-	TRBD2	TRBJ2-5	TRBV5-1	TGCGCCAGCAGGCCGGGACTAGCGGGAGCAAAGACCCAGTACTTC	CASRPGLAGAKTQYF
15	-	TRBD1	TRBJ1-2	TRBV28	TGTGCCAGCAGTTCCTTCGGACAGGGGAACTATGGCTACACCTTC	CASSSFGQGNYGYTF
12	few	-	TRBJ2-7	TRBV14	TGTGCCAGCAGCCTCCTAGACTACGAGCAGTACTTC	CASSLLDYEQYF
15	-	TRBD2	TRBJ2-1	TRBV5-1	TGCGCCAGCAGCTTGCCGGGAGGGTCCTACAATGAGCAGTTCTTC	CASSLPGGSYNEQFF
14	-	TRBD1	TRBJ1-2	TRBV3-1/TRBV3-2	TGTGCCAGCAGCCTAGGACAGGGGGCGGGTGGCTACACCTTC	CASSLGQGAGGYTF
14	-	-	TRBJ1-1	TRBV5-1	TGCGCCAGCAGCTACAGGGCTAGGAACACTGAAGCTTTCTTT	CASSYRARNTEAFF
14	-	TRBD2	TRBJ2-5	TRBV7-2	TGTGCCAGCAGCCCTAGCGGAGCAAAAGAGACCCAGTACTTC	CASSPSGAKETQYF
12	-	-	TRBJ2-5	TRBV11-2	TGTGCCACGGAAGAGGCGGGGGAGACCCAGTACTTC	CATEEAGETQYF
14	-	-	TRBJ1-1	TRBV7-9	TGTGCCAGCAGCTTAGCGTTGAGACAGACTGAAGCTTTCTTT	CASSLALRQTEAFF
14	-	TRBD2	TRBJ2-5	TRBV24-1	TGTGCCACCGAGACTAGCGGGGCCCAAGAGACCCAGTACTTC	CATETSGAQETQYF
16	-	TRBD1	TRBJ2-2	TRBV27	TGTGCCAGCAGTTCTACCGGGACAGGGAACACCGGGGAGCTGTTTTTT	CASSSTGTGNTGELFF
14	-	-	TRBJ2-2	TRBV28	TGTGCCAGCAGTTTGGGGCAGTACACCGGGGAGCTGTTTTTT	CASSLGQYTGELFF
15	-	TRBD1	TRBJ1-1	TRBV11-2	TGTGCCAGCAGCTTAGATCGAGGACAGGGCCGAACTGCTTTCTTT	CASSLDRGQGRTAFF
13	-	-	TRBJ2-7	TRBV7-9	TGTGCCAGTGCAGGGGCCTCGGTAGGCGAGCAGTACTTC	CASAGASVGEQYF